This T cell receptor (beta chain) was observed in a study of tumor and adjacent non-tumor tissue in lung cancer. Study-wide context: The patients, around 10 men and a few women, were roughly 31 to 80 with stage I to III disease. Samples averaged around 4.2 million productive TCRbeta reads each.

Points on this clonotype: Its antigen is not known. This may come from a read error, since a much larger clone is one base off.

CDR1 MDHEN and CDR2 SYDVKM come from the germline V gene. This CDR3 is 15 amino acids long. Trimming pared 4 bases from V and 2 bases from J, leaving 14 bases between. The template was RNA from unsorted bulk tissue. The normal lung tissue was taken more than 3 cm from the tumor edge. The library came from three nested PCR rounds adapted from ARM-PCR protocols. One entry per CDR3 protein, called by TCRdb with MiXCR from the multiplex PCR reads. The sample has under 80,000 distinct CDR3 sequences; approximately 73% are singletons. Study-level results: Tumor tissue had significantly higher TCR diversity than normal lung.

The V gene is TRBV28, the J gene TRBJ1-2, with D hard to call. This clonotype originated in a man in his 60s with non-small cell lung cancer. Sequenced material: distant non-tumor lung tissue. The CDR3 bases are TGTGCCAGCAGTTCCCCCGTGACGGGGAACTATGGCTACACCTTC. Encoded protein: CASSSPVTGNYGYTF.